This is a list of T cell receptor beta chains from one sample in a study of tumor-infiltrating lymphocytes in localized non-small cell lung cancer. Here immunoSEQ multiplex PCR was the method, and the copy in TCRdb shows in-frame clones only, minus some. The sample lists about 15,000 clones, 55% to 75% occurring once. Sequenced: lung tumor tissue. The receptors originated from a human donor with non-small cell lung cancer. The CDR3 runs from the conserved cysteine through the conserved F or W. Each record gives: clone size, J gene, V gene, D gene, CDR3 DNA, CDR3 protein. The D gene is left open where the match is weak. Clone size is not always given. Where it is, it says once, few, many or a class for expanded clones.

- | TRBJ1-1 | TRBV7-9 | - | TGTGCCAGCAGCTTATCTGGGGGTGAAGCTTTCTTT | CASSLSGGEAFF
- | TRBJ1-5 | TRBV4-2 | - | TGTGCCAGCAGCCAAGATGGAGAACAGCTCAATCAGCCCCAGCATTTT | CASSQDGEQLNQPQHF
- | TRBJ1-1 | TRBV11-3 | TRBD1 | TGTGCCAGCAGCCGAAGACAGGGAGGCACTGAAGCTTTCTTT | CASSRRQGGTEAFF
- | TRBJ2-2 | TRBV5-1 | TRBD2 | TGCGCCAGCAGCTTGGCGGGACTAGCGGAAACGTCCGGGGAGCTGTTTTTT | CASSLAGLAETSGELFF
- | TRBJ2-5 | TRBV6-6 | TRBD1 | TGTGCCAGCAGTCCGACTACAGGGGGCGGAGAGACCCAGTACTTC | CASSPTTGGGETQYF
- | TRBJ2-2 | TRBV11-3 | - | TGTGCCAGCAGCGGTCTTAGCGGGGAGCTGTTTTTT | CASSGLSGELFF
- | TRBJ2-7 | TRBV5-1 | TRBD2 | TGCGCCAGCAGCTTAACACTAGCGGGAGGTGAGCAGTACTTC | CASSLTLAGGEQYF
once | TRBJ1-5 | TRBV6-5 | TRBD1 | TGTGCCAGCAGTATGCAGGGGGTGGGGGATCAGCCCCAGCATTTT | CASSMQGVGDQPQHF
once | TRBJ2-7 | TRBV18 | TRBD1 | TGTGCCAGCTCACCGGGACAGGCCTCCTACGAGCAGTACTTC | CASSPGQASYEQYF
- | TRBJ2-7 | TRBV27 | TRBD2 | TGTGCCAGCAGTGACTGGACTAGCGGGGGGACCCACGAGCAGTACTTC | CASSDWTSGGTHEQYF
once | TRBJ2-7 | TRBV11-2 | - | TGTGCCAGCAGCTTAGATCTAGCGCGCGAGCAGTACTTC | CASSLDLAREQYF
- | TRBJ1-2 | TRBV2 | - | TGTGCCAGCAAGCAGGCAGGGAGCGTATCTAACTATGGCTACACCTTC | CASKQAGSVSNYGYTF
- | TRBJ2-1 | TRBV5-4 | - | TGTGCCAGCAGCTTCCTCGGCGCAAGCTCCTACAATGAGCAGTTCTTC | CASSFLGASSYNEQFF
- | TRBJ1-6 | TRBV2 | - | TGTGCCAGCAGTCCCTATTGGATCGAACAAGTCCACTTT | CASSPYWIEQVHF
- | TRBJ2-3 | TRBV10-3 | TRBD2 | TGTGCCACTGCAGCGGGAGGGCCGACGACAGATACGCAGTATTTT | CATAAGGPTTDTQYF
- | TRBJ1-1 | TRBV28 | - | TGTGCCAGCAGTGCAGACAGCGCGAACACTGAAGCTTTCTTT | CASSADSANTEAFF
- | TRBJ1-5 | TRBV27 | - | TGTGCCAGCAGTATAGGGCGCAATCAGCCCCAGCATTTT | CASSIGRNQPQHF
medium-sized | TRBJ1-1 | TRBV14 | - | TGTGCCAGCAGCCCCCGTTTGGTGAACACTGAAGCTTTCTTT | CASSPRLVNTEAFF
- | TRBJ2-4 | TRBV5-4 | - | TGTGCCAGCAGCTTGTCACAAGGCAAAAACATTCAGTACTTC | CASSLSQGKNIQYF
- | TRBJ1-2 | TRBV15 | TRBD1 | TGTGCCACCAGCAGAGATAGGGACAGGGGAGTCTGGGGCTACACCTTC | CATSRDRDRGVWGYTF
- | TRBJ1-2 | TRBV19 | - | TGTGCCAGTAGTATGACAAACCGGGACAACTATGGCTACACCTTC | CASSMTNRDNYGYTF
- | TRBJ1-3 | TRBV9 | TRBD1 | TGTGCCAGCAGCGGACACAGGGGATCCCCTGGAAACACCATATATTTT | CASSGHRGSPGNTIYF
- | TRBJ1-2 | TRBV15 | - | TGTGCCACCAGCAGAGATTTCTTCTATGGCTACACCTTC | CATSRDFFYGYTF
once | TRBJ2-3 | TRBV30 | - | TGTGCCTGGACCTCGGGCCTTTCTGGTGGGGATACGCAGTATTTT | CAWTSGLSGGDTQYF
- | TRBJ2-7 | TRBV11-2 | TRBD1 | TGTGCCAGCAGCTTAGACCGGAACTCCGGGACAGGGGGATACGAGCAGTACTTC | CASSLDRNSGTGGYEQYF
once | TRBJ1-2 | TRBV14 | - | TGTGCCAGCAGCCAAGATATCAGCTATGGCTACACCTTC | CASSQDISYGYTF
- | TRBJ2-3 | TRBV12-5 | - | TGTGCTAGTGGCATCGGGACGCTTAGCCCTGATACGCAGTATTTT | CASGIGTLSPDTQYF
- | TRBJ2-2 | TRBV11-3 | TRBD2 | TGTGCCAGCAGCTTTAGTGGGACTAGCGGTAGTACCGGGGAGCTGTTTTTT | CASSFSGTSGSTGELFF
- | TRBJ2-7 | TRBV27 | TRBD1 | TGTGCCAGCTCTGCTAGAACCGGACAGGGCGGGGAGCAGTACTTC | CASSARTGQGGEQYF
- | TRBJ2-7 | TRBV28 | TRBD2 | TGTGCCAGCAGTTTATTATTGGGGGGGTCCTACGAGCAGTACTTC | CASSLLLGGSYEQYF
- | TRBJ1-5 | TRBV15 | - | TGTGCCACAGTGAATCGAGGTGGCAATCAGCCCCAGCATTTT | CATVNRGGNQPQHF
- | TRBJ1-6 | TRBV18 | - | TGTGCCAGCTCACCAACGGGGTCTGGGAATTCACCCCTCCACTTT | CASSPTGSGNSPLHF
- | TRBJ1-1 | TRBV5-1 | TRBD1 | TGCGCCAGCAGACCGGGACAGGGAAACAGGGAAGCTTTCTTT | CASRPGQGNREAFF
few | TRBJ2-5 | TRBV5-4 | - | TGCGCCAGCAGCCAAGATCGGTCCGGGGAGACCCAGTACTTC | CASSQDRSGETQYF
- | TRBJ2-5 | TRBV28 | - | TGTGCCAGCAGTTTACTCAGGGCGAGGGAGACCCAGTACTTC | CASSLLRARETQYF
- | TRBJ2-5 | TRBV14 | - | TGTGCCAGCAGCCAAGGCGGCGGAGGGACTCCCCGAAGGGAGACCCAGTACTTC | CASSQGGGGTPRRETQYF
- | TRBJ2-1 | TRBV11-3 | TRBD2 | TGTGCCAGCAGACTCGGACCCGGGGGGGACAATGAGCAGTTCTTC | CASRLGPGGDNEQFF
- | TRBJ2-7 | TRBV30 | TRBD2 | TGTGCCTGGAGTGTACTTAGCGGGAGCGACGAGCAGTACTTC | CAWSVLSGSDEQYF
- | TRBJ1-3 | TRBV15 | TRBD1 | TGTGCCACCAGCAGAGATGTTCCGGGACAGCCTTTCTCTGGAAACACCATATATTTT | CATSRDVPGQPFSGNTIYF
- | TRBJ2-1 | TRBV6-1 | TRBD2 | TGTGCCAGCAGTTCAGGGACTAGCGGGAGGAATGAGCAGTTCTTC | CASSSGTSGRNEQFF
- | TRBJ1-1 | TRBV7-6 | TRBD1 | TGTGCCAGCAGCCCCGGGGACAGGGACACTGAAGCTTTCTTT | CASSPGDRDTEAFF
- | TRBJ1-1 | TRBV10-2 | - | TGCGCCAGCAGCGGGCCCGGGGAGAACACTGAAGCTTTCTTT | CASSGPGENTEAFF
- | TRBJ1-5 | TRBV5-1 | - | TGCGCCAGCAGCCCCAATGCGGCAGAGGGTCAGCCCCAGCATTTT | CASSPNAAEGQPQHF
- | TRBJ1-4 | TRBV19 | TRBD1 | TGTGCCAGTCGTGCCACCGAGGGGGCGCCTGAAAAACTGTTTTTT | CASRATEGAPEKLFF
- | TRBJ2-2 | TRBV4-3 | TRBD2 | TGCGCCAGCAGCCAAGAAGCAGTCGCGGGAGGCCAAAGCACCGGGGAGCTGTTTTTT | CASSQEAVAGGQSTGELFF
- | TRBJ1-4 | TRBV5-4 | - | TGTGCCAGCAGCACCCAGAATGAAAAACTGTTTTTT | CASSTQNEKLFF
- | TRBJ2-3 | TRBV25-1 | TRBD2 | TGTGCCAGCAAGTGGGGGGGGTCGAACACAGATACGCAGTATTTT | CASKWGGSNTDTQYF